Sequencing of this TCR beta chain was carried out in a study of T-cell reconstitution after alpha-beta-depleted transplantation in children. As it was prepared, the TCRbeta library received unique molecular identifiers. One entry per CDR3 protein, called by TCRdb with MiXCR from the PCR reads. This sample has around 500,000 distinct CDR3 sequences; under 25% occur once, and the top ten carry 13% to 15%. A remark on this clonotype: Its antigen is unknown.

Study results and caveats: It was newly produced T cells that mostly accounted for T-cell counts and diversity one year after transplant. At around two months after transplant, the alpha-beta T cells were reportedly derived from several hundred expanded clones that came from non-depleted graft cells. High day-60 TCRbeta diversity in some patients came from surviving recipient T cells and thymic progenitors.

The sample in question was PBMCs, mostly from graft donor cells, obtained 360 days after TCRalphabeta/CD19-depleted stem cell transplant. This clonotype was obtained from a boy younger than two who had a stem cell transplant for acute myeloid leukemia, so the T cells may come from the graft donor.

This CDR3 reads CASSSGDGQETQYF. The CDR3 DNA sequence: TGTGCCAGCAGCTCGGGGGACGGCCAAGAGACCCAGTACTTC. V is TRBV9 and J is TRBJ2-5, with D possibly TRBD2 on 6 matching bases. The CDR3 has 14 residues. Trimming took 4 bases from V and 1 from J, leaving 11 bases between them. From germline, CDR1 is SGDLS and CDR2 YYNGEE.